The sequence of this TCR beta chain was determined in a study of T-cell reconstitution after alpha-beta-depleted transplantation in children. This clonotype was counted ten times or more. The antigen remains unidentified. The CDR3 spans 13 residues. Trimming pared 2 bases from V and 3 bases from J, leaving 8 bases between. TCRbeta library preparation incorporated unique molecular identifiers. TCRdb independently ran MiXCR on the PCR reads; one entry per CDR3 protein. The top ten clones hold approximately 5% of a sample with 780,000 or so distinct CDR3 sequences, 15% to 20% of them seen once. Study results and limitations: Newly made T cells mostly supplied T-cell counts and diversity one year after transplant. At day 60, the high TCRbeta diversity found in some patients originated from recipient T cells and thymic progenitors that had survived. Where alpha-beta T cells came from about two months after transplant was reportedly several hundred expanded graft clones.

This TCR was recovered from a male patient aged 10 to 17 who had a stem cell transplant for acute lymphoblastic leukemia, so the T cells may come from the graft donor. This sequence joins TRBV12-3 or TRBV12-4 and TRBJ2-7, with D possibly matching TRBD2 (6 bases). The sample in question was PBMCs, mostly from graft donor cells, obtained 360 days after TCRalphabeta/CD19-depleted stem cell transplant. The CDR3: CASSLRLGYEQYF. Here the CDR3 DNA reads TGTGCCAGCAGTTTAAGACTAGGCTACGAGCAGTACTTC.